The 26 T cell receptor beta chains given below trace back to one sample, sequenced in a study of lymphopenia after photon versus proton radiotherapy. The method was immunoSEQ multiplex PCR; TCRdb's version includes in-frame clones alone and lacks a portion of them. The data hold tens of thousands of clones, with more than 75% observed a single time. The sample in question was peripheral blood, obtained from a patient treated with photon-based radiotherapy. These receptors were obtained from a middle-aged man with gastric cancer.

This sequence joins TRBV15 and TRBJ2-6, with 8 bases lining up with TRBD1. V lost 5 bases, J lost 0 bases, and 3 bases stayed unmatched. CDR1 LNHNV and CDR2 YYDKDF come from the germline V gene (reference sequence). The CDR3 totals 16 residues. CDR3 region: CATSDRGGSGANVLTF. In nucleotides, the CDR3 is TGTGCCACCAGCGACAGGGGCGGCTCTGGGGCCAACGTCCTGACTTTC.

This chain links TRBV15 with TRBJ1-1; the D is unclear. V shed 1 base and J shed 2 bases, with 11 bases lying between them. Looked up from germline, CDR1 is LNHNV and CDR2 is YYDKDF (reference sequence). The CDR3 sequence is 15 residues long. The DNA of the CDR3 is TGTGCCACCAGCAGAGGGGCACAGTTCAACACTGAAGCTTTCTTT. This translates into CATSRGAQFNTEAFF.

The chain couples TRBV19 to TRBJ1-2; D is perhaps TRBD1 (5 bases). Trimming removed 4 bases at V and 0 bases at J, with 9 bases between. This CDR3 has 14 amino acids. Per germline, CDR1 LNHDA and CDR2 SQIVND (reference sequence). The CDR3 region is CASSKTGANYGYTF. The CDR3 DNA reads TGTGCCAGTAGTAAAACAGGTGCTAACTATGGCTACACCTTC.

The rearrangement uses TRBV6-5 and TRBJ2-5; 7 bases match TRBD2. Germline V gene data show CDR1 as MNHEY and CDR2 as SVGAGI. The CDR3 length is 15 residues. Unmatched junction bases numbered 7, after V lost 5 bases and J lost 1 base. The CDR3 here is CASSPGGGVQETQYF. CDR3 bases: TGTGCCAGCAGTCCGGGGGGAGGGGTCCAAGAGACCCAGTACTTC.

The CDR3 coding sequence is TGTGCCAGCAGCTTAACCCGGGACAGCCAGGACTATGGCTACACCTTC. Protein sequence: CASSLTRDSQDYGYTF. This chain joins TRBV7-2 and TRBJ1-2, with TRBD1 matching 7 bases. Germline CDR1 is SGHTA and CDR2 is FQGNSA. Trimming cost V 2 bases and J 3 bases; bases outside gene matches: 9. The CDR3 is 16 amino acids. Looking up the rest from reference TRBV7-2 and TRBJ1-2 gives the full variable domain: GAGVSQSPSNKVTEKGKDVELRCDPISGHTALYWYRQSLGQGLEFLIYFQGNSAPDKSGLPSDRFSAERTGGSVSTLTIQRTQQEDSAVYLCASSLTRDSQDYGYTFGSGTRLTVV.

This clone was observed once. CDR3 in DNA: TGTGCCAGCAGCCAAGACAGGGCCCAGCCCCAGCATTTT. Its protein is CASSQDRAQPQHF. The gene calls are TRBV11-1 and TRBJ1-5, with 7 bases fitting TRBD1. J lost 7 bases, V lost 5 bases, and 5 bases had no gene match. This CDR3 comprises 13 residues. Germline CDR1 is SGHAT and CDR2 is FQDESV (reference sequence).

The V call is TRBV5-8, the J call TRBJ1-2; no clear D gene. From germline, CDR1 is SGHTS and CDR2 YDEGEE. The CDR3 loop spans 13 amino acids. Trimming removed 0 bases from V and 3 bases from J, with 6 bases in between. The CDR3 coding sequence is TGTGCCAGCAGCTTGGGGGATTACTATGGCTACACCTTC. This gives the protein CASSLGDYYGYTF. Supplemented by reference TRBV5-8 and TRBJ1-2, the full variable domain reads EAGVTQSPTHLIKTRGQQATLRCSPISGHTSVYWYQQALGLGLQFLLWYDEGEERNRGNFPPRFSGRQFPNYSSELNVNALELEDSALYLCASSLGDYYGYTFGSGTRLTVV.

In this sample, this clone turned up once. The rearrangement links TRBV11-1 to TRBJ2-1; D not certain. Germline CDR1 and CDR2: SGHAT and FQDESV (reference sequence). V was trimmed by 3 bases and J by 7 bases, leaving 16 bases between them. This CDR3 is 15 amino acids long. Here the CDR3 DNA reads TGTGCCAGCAGCTTGTTAATGGGCGTCGAGAATGAGCAGTTCTTC. This codes for CASSLLMGVENEQFF.

This sequence joins TRBV27 and TRBJ2-7, with no clear D. The CDR3 extends over 15 amino acids. V shed 3 bases and J shed 1 base, with 13 bases lying between them. Germline CDR1 and CDR2: MNHEY and SMNVEV (reference sequence). The CDR3 is CASSLTGQVSYEQYF. The CDR3, as DNA: TGTGCCAGCAGTTTGACTGGGCAGGTGTCCTACGAGCAGTACTTC.

This clone was seen only a few times. V usage is TRBV12-5 and J usage is TRBJ2-2; 7 bases are a match to TRBD1. Trimming cost V 4 bases and J 0 bases; bases outside gene matches: 2. Per germline, CDR1 LGHNT and CDR2 FRNRAP. The CDR3 has 15 residues. DNA of the CDR3: TGTGCTAGTGGTTCTGGACAGGCGAACACCGGGGAGCTGTTTTTT. This gives the protein CASGSGQANTGELFF.

This clone was observed once. The chain links TRBV9 to TRBJ2-5, with 7 bases fitting TRBD1. Near its end, the DNA agrees better with TRBJ2-7, so the J call may be wrong. The germline V gene has CDR1 SGDLS and CDR2 YYNGEE. This CDR3 spans 16 amino acids. For the CDR3, the DNA is TGTGCCAGCAGCGTAGGCGAAAGGACAGGAGGCTACGAGCAGTACTTC. Translation: CASSVGERTGGYEQYF.

This chain links TRBV29-1 with TRBJ2-1; 9 bases are shared with TRBD2. The CDR3 is 16 residues long. The V and J ends lost 7 bases and 4 bases, in that order; junction bases with no gene match: 14. The germline V gene has CDR1 SQVTM and CDR2 ANQGSEA. This chain's CDR3 is CSGLGPGTSRYNEQFF. DNA of the CDR3: TGCAGCGGGTTGGGGCCCGGGACTAGCCGATACAATGAGCAGTTCTTC.

This chain joins TRBV2 and TRBJ2-7, with D perhaps TRBD2 (5 bases). Trimming took 3 bases from V and 3 from J, leaving 12 bases between them. From germline, CDR1 is SNHLY and CDR2 FYNNEI. This CDR3 contains 14 residues. This CDR3 reads CASSETGLDYEQYF. CDR3 DNA: TGTGCCAGCAGTGAGACGGGATTGGACTACGAGCAGTACTTC.

This CDR3 reads CASSKTRQETQYF. The CDR3 DNA reads TGTGCCAGTAGTAAGACTAGACAAGAGACCCAGTACTTC. The genes are TRBV19 and TRBJ2-5; D may be TRBD2 (6 bases). The V and J ends lost 4 bases and 2 bases respectively, with 8 bases between them. The V gene's germline CDR1 is LNHDA and CDR2 SQIVND (reference sequence). The CDR3 runs 13 residues.

This sequence joins TRBV7-2 and TRBJ2-2; D is unclear. CDR3 size: 13 residues. CDR1 is SGHTA and CDR2 is FQGNSA in the germline V gene. V dropped 5 bases and J dropped 8 bases, with 12 bases sitting between them. The CDR3 region is CASSPPFRGELFF. The CDR3 region has the DNA TGTGCCAGCAGCCCCCCCTTTAGGGGGGAGCTGTTTTTT.

J is TRBJ2-7 and V is TRBV2; D gene ambiguous. The V gene lost 7 bases and the J gene lost 5 bases, with 15 bases spanning the gap. Germline CDR1 and CDR2: SNHLY and FYNNEI. The CDR3 covers 13 residues. CDR3 sequence (DNA): TGTGCCAGCAATCTCCTTGGGTACGACGAGCAGTACTTC. This translates into CASNLLGYDEQYF.

The chain joins TRBV6-1 to TRBJ1-5, with unresolved D. The CDR3 is made up of 12 amino acids. Trimming shortened V by 5 bases and J by 5 bases, and 7 bases separated the two germline ends. Germline-derived CDR1 and CDR2 are MNHNS and SASEGT. The CDR3 spells CASSREHQPQHF. CDR3 nucleotides: TGTGCCAGCAGTCGGGAGCATCAGCCCCAGCATTTT.

CDR3 coding DNA: TGTGCCAGCAGCTTAGGGACTGATTACTATGGCTACACCTTC. It encodes CASSLGTDYYGYTF. The chain has TRBV7-2 and TRBJ1-2; D is unresolved. Germline-derived CDR1 and CDR2 are SGHTA and FQGNSA. This CDR3 region has 14 residues. V lost 1 base to trimming and J lost 3 bases, with 9 bases between them.

This chain joins TRBV14 and TRBJ2-1; 10 nucleotides agree with TRBD2. The germline gives CDR1 SGHDN, CDR2 FVKESK. The CDR3 is 17 residues long. J was trimmed by 4 bases and V by 1 base; bases with no gene match: 7. The CDR3 coding sequence is TGTGCCAGCAGCCAAGTATATGCTAGCGGGGGTTACAATGAGCAGTTCTTC. Translated: CASSQVYASGGYNEQFF. The full variable domain, completed using reference TRBV14 and TRBJ2-1, is EAGVTQFPSHSVIEKGQTVTLRCDPISGHDNLYWYRRVMGKEIKFLLHFVKESKQDESGMPNNRFLAERTGGTYSTLKVQPAELEDSGVYFCASSQVYASGGYNEQFFGPGTRLTVL.

The chain employs TRBV19 and TRBJ2-1, with D possibly matching TRBD1 (5 bases). This CDR3 has 13 amino acids. Between the trimmed V and J ends, which lost 5 bases and 4 bases, there was a span of 9 bases. The germline V gene has CDR1 LNHDA and CDR2 SQIVND (reference sequence). CDR3 loop: CASSARGYNEQFF. CDR3 coding DNA: TGTGCCAGTAGTGCTAGGGGATACAATGAGCAGTTCTTC.

This chain links TRBV7-3 with TRBJ1-3; D is uncertain. Germline CDR1 SGHTA, CDR2 FQGTGA. The CDR3 loop spans 16 amino acids. Trimming stripped 5 bases from V and 0 bases from J, with 14 bases between. CDR3 region: CASSPGSSISGNTIYF. CDR3 nucleotides: TGTGCCAGCAGCCCGGGGTCCTCTATCTCTGGAAACACCATATATTTT.

This chain uses TRBV6-5 with TRBJ2-3; no definite D call. From germline, CDR1 is MNHEY and CDR2 SVGAGI. There are 13 residues in the CDR3. Trimming stripped 0 bases from V and 6 bases from J, with 7 bases between. CDR3 amino acids: CASSYSDLDTQYF. The CDR3, as DNA: TGTGCCAGCAGTTACTCCGATCTTGATACGCAGTATTTT.

The chain is built from TRBV7-9 and TRBJ2-1; tentatively, D is TRBD1 (5 bases). This CDR3 contains 11 residues. Germline-derived CDR1 and CDR2 are SEHNR and FQNEAQ (reference sequence). Trimming stripped 5 bases from V and 8 bases from J, with 7 bases between. The CDR3 is CASSVTDEQFF. DNA for the CDR3: TGTGCCAGCAGCGTGACAGATGAGCAGTTCTTC.

This clone was seen just once. The V call is TRBV30, the J call TRBJ2-3, with a possible D match to TRBD2 (6 bases). The V end was cut by 5 bases, the J end by 9 bases, with 9 bases between. CDR1 and CDR2 (germline): GTSNPN, SVGIG (reference sequence). CDR3 size: 10 residues. The CDR3 is CAWGRQTQYF. The CDR3 DNA reads TGTGCCTGGGGGAGGCAGACGCAGTATTTT.

The chain uses TRBV7-2 and TRBJ2-3; 7 bases align to TRBD2. The trim removed 4 bases at V and 4 bases at J, leaving 8 bases unmatched. The CDR3 extends over 15 amino acids. Germline V gene sequence: CDR1 SGHTA, CDR2 FQGNSA. CDR3 amino acids: CASSSSLARPDTQYF. CDR3 in DNA: TGTGCCAGCAGCTCCTCACTAGCGCGCCCAGATACGCAGTATTTT.

The J gene is TRBJ2-2, the V gene TRBV10-3; D gene ambiguous. V shed 6 bases and J shed 4 bases, with 9 bases lying between them. Germline assignment: CDR1 ENHRY and CDR2 SYGVKD. CDR3 size: 13 residues. The CDR3 loop is CAIRAGATGELFF. The CDR3 DNA follows: TGTGCCATCAGGGCAGGAGCCACCGGGGAGCTGTTTTTT.